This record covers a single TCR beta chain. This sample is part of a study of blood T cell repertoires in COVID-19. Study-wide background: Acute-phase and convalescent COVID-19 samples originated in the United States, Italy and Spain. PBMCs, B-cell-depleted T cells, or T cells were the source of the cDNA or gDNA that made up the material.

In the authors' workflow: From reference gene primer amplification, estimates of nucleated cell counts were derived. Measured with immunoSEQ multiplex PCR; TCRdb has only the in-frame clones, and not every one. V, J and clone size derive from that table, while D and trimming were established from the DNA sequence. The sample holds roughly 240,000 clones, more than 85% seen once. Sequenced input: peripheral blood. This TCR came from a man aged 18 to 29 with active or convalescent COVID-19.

DNA of the CDR3: TGTGCCAGCGCCAACCGGGATGGCTACACCTTC. Translation: CASANRDGYTF. This rearrangement joins TRBV6-6 to TRBJ1-2; D gene ambiguous. This CDR3 contains 11 residues. Germline-derived CDR1 and CDR2 are MNHNY and SVGAGI (reference sequence). Trimming removed 8 bases from V and 6 bases from J, with 10 bases in between.